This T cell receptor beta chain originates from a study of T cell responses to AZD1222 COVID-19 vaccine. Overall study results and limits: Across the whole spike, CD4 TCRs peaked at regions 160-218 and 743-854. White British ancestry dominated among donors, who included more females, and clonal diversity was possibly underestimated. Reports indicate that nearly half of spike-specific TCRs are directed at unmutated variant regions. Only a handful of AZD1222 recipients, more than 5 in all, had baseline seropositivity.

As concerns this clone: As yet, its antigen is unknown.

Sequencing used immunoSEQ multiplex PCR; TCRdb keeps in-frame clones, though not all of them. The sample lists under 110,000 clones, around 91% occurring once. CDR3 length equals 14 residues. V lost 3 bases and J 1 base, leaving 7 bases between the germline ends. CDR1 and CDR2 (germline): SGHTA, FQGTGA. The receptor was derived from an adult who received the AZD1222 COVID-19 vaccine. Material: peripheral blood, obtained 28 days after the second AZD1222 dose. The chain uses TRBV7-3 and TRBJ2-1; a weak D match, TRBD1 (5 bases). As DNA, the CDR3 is TGTGCCAGCAGCTTCGGACAATCCTACAATGAGCAGTTCTTC. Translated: CASSFGQSYNEQFF.